The clone carrying this T cell receptor (beta chain) was counted ten times or more. The target antigen is unknown. CDR1 is SGHAT, CDR2 FQNNGV, per germline. The CDR3 sequence is 13 residues long. Trimming stripped 7 bases from V and 2 bases from J, with 11 bases between. On each TCR cDNA molecule, a unique molecular identifier was present. TCRdb re-derived calls from the 5' RACE reads in MiXCR, one entry per CDR3 protein. The sample includes about 11,000 distinct CDR3 sequences, roughly 7.9% of them seen just once. This sample is part of a study of spatial heterogeneity in lung cancer. The time point was: sample taken at primary tumor resection. Samples were obtained from 70 or so donors, all untreated early-stage non-small cell lung cancer patients. No cells were sorted before sequencing. The whole RNA sequenced was extracted from tumor, nontumor lung or frozen PBMC. General study findings and limits: Tumor mutation counts were tracked by expanded intratumoral alpha and beta TCR counts.

The input for sequencing was lung tumor tissue, taken at surgery. This sequence was found in a female donor with early-stage non-small cell lung cancer. V is TRBV11-2 and J is TRBJ1-2; the D gene is possibly TRBD1 (6 bases). The CDR3 DNA follows: TGTGCCAGCACCATCGGACAGAACTATGGCTACACCTTC. It codes for CASTIGQNYGYTF.